This is a list of T cell receptor beta chains from one sample in a study of T cell responses to AZD1222 COVID-19 vaccine. Some clones are missing from TCRdb's copy, which holds only in-frame ones; the method was immunoSEQ multiplex PCR. The data show 75,000 to 80,000 clones, with almost 90% seen just once and about 1.3% held by the top ten. Sequencing used peripheral blood, obtained 28 days after the second AZD1222 dose. The source of these receptors is an adult who received the AZD1222 COVID-19 vaccine. CDR3s leave out the opening cysteine and the closing phenylalanine or tryptophan. Each record gives: CDR3 protein, CDR3 length, V gene.

CDR3 protein: ASSSFLGLRARHQPQH
CDR3 length: 16
V gene: TRBV27

CDR3 protein: ASSLGLGWGGGSADTQY
CDR3 length: 17
V gene: TRBV11-2

CDR3 protein: ASSSRLGIVSYEQY
CDR3 length: 14
V gene: TRBV13

CDR3 protein: ASSPSGREAF
CDR3 length: 10
V gene: TRBV11-2

CDR3 protein: ASSVTGGTPPSPLH
CDR3 length: 14
V gene: TRBV9

CDR3 protein: ASSLYRDRNNSPLH
CDR3 length: 14
V gene: TRBV28

CDR3 protein: ASSPGGTNEKLF
CDR3 length: 12
V gene: TRBV5-1

CDR3 protein: ASSPTLNSPLH
CDR3 length: 11
V gene: TRBV7-3

CDR3 protein: AISESRDGNSPLH
CDR3 length: 13
V gene: TRBV10-3

CDR3 protein: ASSLGEAYEQY
CDR3 length: 11
V gene: TRBV5-1

CDR3 protein: ASRPRGAPNSPLH
CDR3 length: 13
V gene: TRBV28

CDR3 protein: ASRPTRFVETQY
CDR3 length: 12
V gene: TRBV7-8

CDR3 protein: ASSLDRDNSPLH
CDR3 length: 12
V gene: TRBV5-4